This T cell receptor (beta chain) was identified during a study of cytomegalovirus exposure and HLA in healthy donors. The study, taken as a whole, reports: A classifier reportedly called cytomegalovirus status with high sensitivity and specificity. In vitro experiments confirmed that a few CMV-associated chains were specific for CMV antigens. Listed as cytomegalovirus-associated were 150 to 200 TCR beta chains.

CDR3 length: 18 residues. The V end was cut by 4 bases, the J end by 4 bases, with 26 bases between. Germline V gene sequence: CDR1 SGDLS, CDR2 YYNGEE. This table comes from immunoSEQ multiplex PCR, and its TCRdb copy is limited to in-frame clones, with some not included. The table lists 200,000 or so clones, about nine tenths of them singletons. Worth noting for this clone: Its antigen is as yet unknown.

This sequence was found in a woman aged 18 to 35 in good health and CMV-seropositive. The chain links TRBV9 to TRBJ1-1, with a possible D match to TRBD1 (5 bases). Sequenced material: PBMCs. CDR3 amino acids: CASSPELVRGAVSTEAFF. The CDR3 DNA sequence: TGTGCCAGCAGCCCGGAACTCGTGCGTGGGGCTGTAAGCACTGAAGCTTTCTTT.